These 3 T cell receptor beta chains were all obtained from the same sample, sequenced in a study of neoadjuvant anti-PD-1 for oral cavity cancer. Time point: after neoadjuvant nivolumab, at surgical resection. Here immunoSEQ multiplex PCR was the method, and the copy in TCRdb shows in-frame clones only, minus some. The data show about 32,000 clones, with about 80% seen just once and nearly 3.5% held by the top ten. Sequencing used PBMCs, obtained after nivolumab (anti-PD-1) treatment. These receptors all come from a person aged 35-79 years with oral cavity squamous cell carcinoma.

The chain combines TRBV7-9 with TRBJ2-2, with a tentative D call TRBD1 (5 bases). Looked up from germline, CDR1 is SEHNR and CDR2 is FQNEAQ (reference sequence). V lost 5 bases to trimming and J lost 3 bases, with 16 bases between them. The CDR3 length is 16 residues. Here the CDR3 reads CASSDPGQSDTGELFF. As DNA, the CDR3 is TGTGCCAGCAGCGATCCAGGGCAATCCGACACCGGGGAGCTGTTTTTT.

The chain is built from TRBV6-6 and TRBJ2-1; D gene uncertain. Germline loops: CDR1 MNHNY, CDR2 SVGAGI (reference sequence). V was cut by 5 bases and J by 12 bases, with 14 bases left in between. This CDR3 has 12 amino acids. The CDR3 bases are TGTGCCAGCAGTACCGACCAGCTACGGCAGTTCTTC. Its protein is CASSTDQLRQFF.

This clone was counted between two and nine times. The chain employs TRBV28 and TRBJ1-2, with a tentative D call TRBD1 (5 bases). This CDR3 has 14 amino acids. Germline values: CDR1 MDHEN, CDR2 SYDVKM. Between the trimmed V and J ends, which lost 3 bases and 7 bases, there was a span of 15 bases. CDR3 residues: CASSFRDGAGGYTF. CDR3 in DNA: TGTGCCAGCAGTTTCCGGGACGGGGCCGGTGGCTACACCTTC.